This paragraph reports one T cell receptor beta chain. What it binds is not known. The sample originates from a study of CD4 T cells in relation to SARS-CoV-2 and coronaviruses. Before the COVID-19 pandemic, during about 2011-2019, CD4+ T cells were taken from unexposed donors. The cells were cultured for roughly 11 days before CD4+ T cells were isolated. Cells permitting, SARS-CoV-2 S/N and four cold-coronavirus spikes were tested on unexposed-donor CD4+ T cells. Study observations and caveats: Monoreactive clones expanded significantly more to SARS-CoV-2 than crossreactive clones did. In around 63% of donors, memory CD4+ clonotypes crossrecognized SARS-CoV-2 and at least one common cold coronavirus spike.

V was clipped by 2 bases and J by 2 bases, with 13 bases between them. Per the germline V gene, CDR1 is SGHRS and CDR2 is YFSETQ. The CDR3 length is 15 residues. The repertoire was sequenced with immunoSEQ multiplex PCR; TCRdb's copy has only in-frame clones and lacks some. The table records about 12,000 clones, roughly 71% of them present only once. The material sequenced was CD4+ T cells from PBMCs, cultured in vitro. The origin of this receptor is a human donor in good health. The chain employs TRBV5-1 and TRBJ2-5, with D perhaps given as TRBD1 or TRBD2 (6 bases each). CDR3: CASSFGGSLQETQYF. The DNA of the CDR3 is TGCGCCAGCAGCTTCGGGGGCAGCCTTCAAGAGACCCAGTACTTC.